This is a list of T cell receptor beta chains from one sample in a study of PD-L1 blockade in urothelial cancer. The repertoire was sequenced with immunoSEQ multiplex PCR; TCRdb's copy has only in-frame clones and lacks some. The sample includes some 71,000 clones, roughly 91% of them seen just once. The material was PBMCs, obtained around atezolizumab (anti-PD-L1) treatment. The receptors shown here come from a man in his fifties or sixties with urothelial cancer. Each CDR3 is given with its conserved first and last residue. A D gene is named only where the DNA matches it firmly. Rows give clone size only sometimes, using once, few, many, or a class for an expanded clone.

clone_size	v_call	j_call	d_call	cdr3_nt	cdr3_aa
NA	TRBV13	TRBJ2-2	NA	TGTGCCAGCAGTACAACGGGGTGGGGAGCCGATAACACCGGGGAGCTGTTTTTT	CASSTTGWGADNTGELFF
NA	TRBV29-1	TRBJ1-3	NA	TGCAGCGTTGGAAGTGGGCAGGGCTCCATATATTTT	CSVGSGQGSIYF
NA	TRBV19	TRBJ2-2	NA	TGTGCCAGTAGGCCAGACAGTTACACCGGGGAGCTGTTTTTT	CASRPDSYTGELFF
NA	TRBV5-1	TRBJ2-2	NA	TGCGCCAGCAGCTTTGGCCAGACAAGCACCGGGGAGCTGTTTTTT	CASSFGQTSTGELFF
NA	TRBV11-2	TRBJ1-2	TRBD1	TGTGCCAGCAGCCCTGGGACAGGGCGGGCAGTCGTCGGCTACACCTTC	CASSPGTGRAVVGYTF
NA	TRBV6-6	TRBJ2-5	TRBD2	TGTGCCAGCAGAATAGCGGGAAGCCAAGAGACCCAGTACTTC	CASRIAGSQETQYF
NA	TRBV7-8	TRBJ1-2	NA	TGTGCCAGCAGCTTAAGACGTGTGACAGGCTATGGCTACACCTTC	CASSLRRVTGYGYTF
NA	TRBV7-2	TRBJ2-3	NA	TGTGCCTCCGGGGACACCAGCACAGATACGCAGTATTTT	CASGDTSTDTQYF
NA	TRBV18	TRBJ1-1	NA	TGTGCCAGCTCGATCCTTATAGAGAACACTGAAGCTTTCTTT	CASSILIENTEAFF
NA	TRBV7-9	TRBJ1-1	NA	TGTGCCAGCAGCTTGCCAATACATGGCACTGAAGCTTTCTTT	CASSLPIHGTEAFF
NA	TRBV18	TRBJ2-2	NA	TGTGCCAGCTCACCACCGGGCCGACAGGTTGGGAGCGGGGAGCTGTTTTTT	CASSPPGRQVGSGELFF
NA	TRBV5-6	TRBJ2-5	TRBD1	TGTGCCAGCAGCCGAGACAGGGGGCTCGGAGAGACCCAGTACTTC	CASSRDRGLGETQYF
NA	TRBV7-6	TRBJ1-1	NA	TGTGCCAGCAGCTTAGCGCTACTTACGATCATGAACACTGAAGCTTTCTTT	CASSLALLTIMNTEAFF
NA	TRBV29-1	TRBJ1-2	NA	TGCAGCGTAACAGGGCGTCCCGGCTACACCTTC	CSVTGRPGYTF
NA	TRBV6-5	TRBJ2-2	TRBD2	TGTGCCAGCTCACCCGCGGGGGGCGGGGAGCTGTTTTTT	CASSPAGGGELFF
NA	TRBV7-8	TRBJ2-5	TRBD1	TGTGCCAGCAGCAAGACAGGGGTGGGCGAGACCCAGTACTTC	CASSKTGVGETQYF
NA	TRBV29-1	TRBJ1-1	NA	TGCAGCGTTACTAGTTCGGTGAACACTGAAGCTTTCTTT	CSVTSSVNTEAFF
once	TRBV28	TRBJ2-1	TRBD2	TGTGCCAGCAGGCAAGACCGGACTAGCGGACGAAGCTCCTACAATGAGCAGTTCTTC	CASRQDRTSGRSSYNEQFF
NA	TRBV14	TRBJ2-3	NA	TGTGCCAGCAGCCATGTTCTCAGGGTAGATACGCAGTATTTT	CASSHVLRVDTQYF
NA	TRBV28	TRBJ1-1	NA	TGTGCCAGCAGTTTTGGGCAGTCAACCCTATTT	CASSFGQSTLF
NA	TRBV19	TRBJ2-7	NA	TGTGCCAGTAGTATAGATCTCGGCTACGAGCAGTACTTC	CASSIDLGYEQYF
NA	TRBV28	TRBJ2-1	TRBD1	TGTGCCAGCAGTTTTCATGACAGGGGTGAGCAGTTCTTC	CASSFHDRGEQFF
few	TRBV6-1	TRBJ2-4	TRBD2	TGTGCCAGCAGTGAAGATACTTCTAGCGGGGGGGCTGGCTCCAAAAACATTCAGTACTTC	CASSEDTSSGGAGSKNIQYF
NA	TRBV6-5	TRBJ2-1	TRBD1	TGTGCCAGCAGTCCGGGACAGCGAAGCAATGAGCAGTTCTTC	CASSPGQRSNEQFF
NA	TRBV9	TRBJ1-1	NA	TGTGCCAGCAGCGTAGAGGCCGGGGGGTCTATGGCTTTCTTT	CASSVEAGGSMAFF
NA	TRBV5-8	TRBJ1-4	TRBD1	TGTGCCAGCAGCTTGGACAGGGGGGTAACTAATGAAAAACTGTTTTTT	CASSLDRGVTNEKLFF
NA	TRBV7-9	TRBJ2-2	TRBD2	TGTGCCAGCAGCTTAGCAGCGGGGGCCACCGGGGAGCTGTTTTTT	CASSLAAGATGELFF
NA	TRBV18	TRBJ2-7	NA	TGTGCCAGCTCCCGAGGCGAAGGGGCGGACGAGCAGTACTTC	CASSRGEGADEQYF
NA	TRBV30	TRBJ1-1	NA	TGTGCCTGGAGGGTTGAACAGGGCCTGGGCACTGAAGCTTTCTTT	CAWRVEQGLGTEAFF
NA	TRBV5-6	TRBJ2-2	TRBD2	TGTGCCAGCAGCGGCGGACTAGCCACCGGGGAGCTGTTTTTT	CASSGGLATGELFF
NA	TRBV7-2	TRBJ2-2	TRBD2	TGTGCCAGCAGCTTTGGCGGGGGGCGTCGCACCGGGGAGCTGTTTTTT	CASSFGGGRRTGELFF
NA	TRBV7-9	TRBJ2-5	NA	TGTGCCAGCAGCCCAACAGGGTCACAGACCCAGTACTTC	CASSPTGSQTQYF